Listed below are T cell receptor beta chains from one sample, sequenced in a study of control samples from healthy donors and cancer patients. Generated by immunoSEQ multiplex PCR, the TCRdb table keeps only in-frame clones and is missing some. The data contain 85,000 to 110,000 clones, about 89% of them singletons. Sequenced sample: PBMCs. The receptors were gathered from a man between 60 and 75 years old with lung cancer. CDR3s include the opening cysteine and the closing phenylalanine or tryptophan. The D gene is left open where the match is weak. Clone size is given for some rows only: seen once, a few or many times, or a class if the clone is expanded.

CDR3 protein	CDR3 DNA	D gene	clone size	V gene	J gene
CASSWGQGTDTQYF	TGCGCCAGCAGCTGGGGACAGGGGACAGATACGCAGTATTTT	TRBD1	NA	TRBV5-1	TRBJ2-3
CASSLTSGANEKLFF	TGTGCCAGCAGCCTAACATCCGGAGCTAATGAAAAACTGTTTTTT	NA	NA	TRBV7-9	TRBJ1-4
CASSVSTGRGNTEAFF	TGTGCCAGCAGCGTATCGACAGGTAGGGGGAACACTGAAGCTTTCTTT	NA	NA	TRBV9	TRBJ1-1
CASSLNSNYGYTF	TGTGCCAGCAGCCTCAACAGTAACTATGGCTACACCTTC	NA	once	TRBV3-1/TRBV3-2	TRBJ1-2
CATAGPVNTGELFF	TGTGCCACGGCGGGGCCCGTGAACACCGGGGAGCTGTTTTTT	NA	NA	TRBV6-5	TRBJ2-2
CASSPGESNEQFF	TGTGCCAGCTCACCGGGCGAGTCCAATGAGCAGTTCTTC	NA	once	TRBV18	TRBJ2-1
CASSQALGVFNSPLHF	TGTGCCAGCAGCCAAGCTCTAGGCGTGTTTAATTCACCCCTCCACTTT	NA	NA	TRBV14	TRBJ1-6
CASSLKNTGELFF	TGTGCCAGCAGCTTAAAGAACACCGGGGAGCTGTTTTTT	NA	few	TRBV7-8	TRBJ2-2
CSAGPGQGAETQYF	TGCAGCGCAGGACCGGGACAGGGGGCCGAGACCCAGTACTTC	TRBD1	few	TRBV29-1	TRBJ2-5
CASSLAGADTQYF	TGTGCCAGCAGTTTAGCCGGGGCAGATACGCAGTATTTT	NA	NA	TRBV27	TRBJ2-3
CASSIGFRGAGKPQHF	TGTGCCAGTAGTATCGGATTTAGAGGGGCGGGCAAGCCCCAGCATTTT	NA	NA	TRBV19	TRBJ1-5
CASSVTGDSYNEQFF	TGTGCCAGCAGCGTCACAGGGGACTCCTACAATGAGCAGTTCTTC	TRBD1	NA	TRBV7-3	TRBJ2-1
CASSNPGLWAGNTIYF	TGTGCCAGCAGCAACCCCGGGCTCTGGGCTGGAAACACCATATATTTT	NA	NA	TRBV21-1	TRBJ1-3
CASSLEGSGANVLTF	TGCGCCAGCAGCTTGGAAGGGTCTGGGGCCAACGTCCTGACTTTC	NA	NA	TRBV5-1	TRBJ2-6
CASSRRGQGGYTDTQYF	TGTGCCAGCAGCCGTAGAGGACAGGGAGGTTACACAGATACGCAGTATTTT	TRBD1	NA	TRBV13	TRBJ2-3
CASSLTRRDGYTF	TGTGCCAGCAGCCTCACCCGACGGGATGGCTACACCTTC	NA	NA	TRBV12-3/TRBV12-4	TRBJ1-2
CATSPGRRDTQYF	TGTGCCACTTCTCCGGGCCGGCGGGATACGCAGTATTTT	NA	NA	TRBV2	TRBJ2-3
CATSREQGSLPGGKLFF	TGTGCCACCAGCAGAGAACAGGGCTCCCTCCCCGGTGGAAAACTGTTTTTT	NA	NA	TRBV15	TRBJ1-4
CASSQGVYSGNTIYF	TGTGCCAGCAGCCAAGGAGTCTACTCTGGAAACACCATATATTTT	NA	NA	TRBV3-1/TRBV3-2	TRBJ1-3
CASNRDVSYEQYF	TGTGCCAGTAACCGGGACGTATCCTACGAGCAGTACTTC	NA	NA	TRBV19	TRBJ2-7
CASMRGGAMHNEQFF	TGTGCCAGCATGAGAGGGGGCGCGATGCACAATGAGCAGTTCTTC	TRBD1	NA	TRBV6-5	TRBJ2-1
CASSFSGVAYEQYF	TGCGCCAGCAGCTTTTCAGGGGTCGCCTACGAGCAGTACTTC	NA	NA	TRBV5-1	TRBJ2-7
CASSDPGLNTEAFF	TGTGCCAGCAGTGATCCCGGACTGAACACTGAAGCTTTCTTT	NA	NA	TRBV25-1	TRBJ1-1